This T cell receptor (beta chain) was obtained from a study of blood T cell repertoires in COVID-19. Profiling relied on immunoSEQ multiplex PCR, and the TCRdb table lists in-frame clones only, not all of them. This repertoire shows roughly 230,000 clones, 83% found once; its top ten account for around 5.9%. The sample was peripheral blood. The sequence was obtained from a human donor in a cohort sampled during active COVID-19.

In DNA form, the CDR3 reads TGTGCCAGCTCTCGGGACAGAAATAATTCACCCCTCCACTTT. Translated: CASSRDRNNSPLHF. The rearrangement links TRBV18 to TRBJ1-6; 7 bases match TRBD1. Germline CDR1 is KGHSH and CDR2 is LQKENI. The J segment lost 5 bases and the V segment lost 6 bases, leaving 4 bases of the junction unmatched. The CDR3 contains 14 residues.